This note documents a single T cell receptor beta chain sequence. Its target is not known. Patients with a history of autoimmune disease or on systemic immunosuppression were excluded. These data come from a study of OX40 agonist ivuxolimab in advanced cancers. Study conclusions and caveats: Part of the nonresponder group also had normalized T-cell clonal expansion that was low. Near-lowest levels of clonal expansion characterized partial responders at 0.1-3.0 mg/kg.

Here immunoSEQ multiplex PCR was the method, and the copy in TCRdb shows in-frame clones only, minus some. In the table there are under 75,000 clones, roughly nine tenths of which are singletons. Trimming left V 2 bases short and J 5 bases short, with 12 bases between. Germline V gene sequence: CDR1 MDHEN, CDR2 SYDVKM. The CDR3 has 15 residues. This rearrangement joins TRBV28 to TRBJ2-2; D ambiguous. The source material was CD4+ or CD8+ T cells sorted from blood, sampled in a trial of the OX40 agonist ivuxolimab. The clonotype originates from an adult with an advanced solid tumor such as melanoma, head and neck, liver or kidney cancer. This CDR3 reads CASSLDGVGTGELFF. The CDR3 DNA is TGTGCCAGCAGTTTAGATGGAGTCGGAACCGGGGAGCTGTTTTTT.